This passage covers 23 T cell receptor beta chains from one sample sequenced in a study of blood T cell repertoires in COVID-19. The method was immunoSEQ multiplex PCR; TCRdb's version includes in-frame clones alone and lacks a portion of them. In the table there are a few hundred thousand clones, nearly 90% of which are singletons. Sequencing was done on a sample of peripheral blood. These receptors all stem from a woman aged 55-75 years with COVID-19, enrolled during active disease.

The chain joins TRBV3-1 (or the pseudogene TRBV3-2) to TRBJ1-2; no firm D call. Germline CDR1 is LGHDT and CDR2 is YNNKEL (reference sequence). CDR3 length equals 13 residues. With 4 bases removed from V and 0 bases from J, the gap between germline ends came to 6 bases. CDR3 DNA: TGTGCCAGCAGCCCCGGAGCTAACTATGGCTACACCTTC. It yields the protein CASSPGANYGYTF.

The J gene is TRBJ2-1, the V gene TRBV10-3; TRBD2 is a possible D gene (7 bases). Germline lookup yields CDR1 ENHRY and CDR2 SYGVKD. There are 16 residues in the CDR3. V was clipped by 0 bases and J by 5 bases, with 14 bases between them. Here the CDR3 reads CAISESTAGADNEQFF. CDR3 nucleotide sequence: TGTGCCATCAGTGAGTCGACGGCGGGGGCCGACAATGAGCAGTTCTTC.

The rearrangement uses TRBV9 and TRBJ2-7, with a tentative D call TRBD1 (6 bases). CDR3 length equals 15 residues. The germline CDR1 and CDR2 sequences are SGDLS and YYNGEE. Trimming stripped 2 bases from V and 1 base from J, with 13 bases between. The CDR3 DNA follows: TGTGCCAGCAGCGTGACTGGGGGCCCGTCCTACGAGCAGTACTTC. It is translated as CASSVTGGPSYEQYF.

V and J are TRBV7-2 and TRBJ1-2; 8 positions agree with TRBD1. Germline-derived CDR1 and CDR2 are SGHTA and FQGNSA. This CDR3 has 14 residues. J was trimmed by 7 bases and V by 1 base; bases with no gene match: 5. The CDR3 reads CASSLVSGGGGYTF. The DNA for the CDR3 is TGTGCCAGCAGCTTAGTTTCAGGGGGCGGTGGCTACACCTTC.

This clone was picked up one time. The chain has TRBV10-3 and TRBJ1-1, with 10 bases fitting TRBD1. The germline V gene encodes CDR1 ENHRY and CDR2 SYGVKD. The CDR3 length is 14 residues. Trimming took 4 bases from V and 4 from J; bases not matched to a gene: 3. CDR3 loop: CAISGGQGSTEAFF. The CDR3 DNA is TGTGCCATCAGTGGGGGACAGGGGAGCACTGAAGCTTTCTTT.

The chain combines TRBV25-1 with TRBJ2-1; D is perhaps TRBD2 (7 bases). The V gene's germline CDR1 is MGHDK and CDR2 SYGVNS. V gave up 4 bases and J gave up 8 bases, with 15 bases separating them. The CDR3 has 14 residues. The CDR3 spells CASSAWGGAYEQFF. In DNA form, the CDR3 reads TGTGCCAGCAGTGCCTGGGGGGGGGCCTATGAGCAGTTCTTC.

The chain recombines TRBV9 with TRBJ2-7; 11 nucleotides line up with TRBD1. Germline assignment: CDR1 SGDLS and CDR2 YYNGEE. There are 14 residues in the CDR3. V gave up 4 bases and J gave up 4 bases; unmatched junction bases: 4. The CDR3 sequence: CASSMGQGGYEQYF. The CDR3 DNA reads as TGTGCCAGCAGCATGGGACAGGGGGGTTACGAGCAGTACTTC.

The CDR3 nucleotides are TGTGCCAGCAGCTTGGGTCTTCGACAGGGGGCGTCTGGAAACACCATATATTTT. It codes for CASSLGLRQGASGNTIYF. The V call is TRBV5-4, the J call TRBJ1-3, with 10 bases fitting TRBD1. The V gene end was trimmed by 0 bases and the J gene end by 1 base; junction bases not matched to a gene: 7. The CDR3 is 18 amino acids. Germline V gene data show CDR1 as SGHNT and CDR2 as YYREEE (reference sequence).

The chain has TRBV5-1 and TRBJ2-5; TRBD1 matches 7 bases. CDR1 and CDR2 from the germline V gene are SGHRS and YFSETQ. Trimming at V came to 5 bases and at J to 2 bases, leaving 6 bases not matched to a gene. The CDR3 length is 14 residues. The CDR3 sequence: CASRRGLAQETQYF. CDR3 DNA sequence: TGCGCCAGCAGGAGGGGGCTAGCTCAAGAGACCCAGTACTTC.

J is TRBJ2-7 and V is TRBV28; D is perhaps TRBD1 (6 bases). Per the germline V gene, CDR1 is MDHEN and CDR2 is SYDVKM. Trimming left V 4 bases short and J 0 bases short, with 10 bases between. The CDR3 is 14 amino acids. The CDR3 nucleotides read TGTGCCAGCAGTTCCCCAGGGGCCTCCTACGAGCAGTACTTC. Translation gives CASSSPGASYEQYF. The full variable domain, completed using reference TRBV28 and TRBJ2-7, is DVKVTQSSRYLVKRTGEKVFLECVQDMDHENMFWYRQDPGLGLRLIYFSYDVKMKEKGDIPEGYSVSREKKERFSLILESASTNQTSMYLCASSSPGASYEQYFGPGTRLTVT.

V is TRBV6-5 and J is TRBJ1-1; TRBD1 might be the D (6 bases). Trimming stripped 7 bases from V and 0 bases from J, with 12 bases between. CDR3 length: 14 amino acids. Looked up from germline, CDR1 is MNHEY and CDR2 is SVGAGI. CDR3 sequence: CASMKDRLNTEAFF. DNA for the CDR3: TGTGCCAGCATGAAAGACAGGTTGAACACTGAAGCTTTCTTT.

The gene calls are TRBV27 and TRBJ1-1, with a possible D match to TRBD1 (5 bases). The CDR3 totals 15 residues. Germline V gives CDR1 MNHEY, CDR2 SMNVEV (reference sequence). The V and J ends lost 6 bases and 0 bases respectively, with 14 bases between them. This chain's CDR3 is CASSSRQRMNTEAFF. The CDR3 bases are TGTGCCAGCAGCTCCCGACAGAGAATGAACACTGAAGCTTTCTTT.

This clone was found once. The V gene is TRBV13, the J gene TRBJ2-3, with 9 bases that match TRBD1. The CDR3 sequence is 16 residues long. Germline CDR1 reads PRHDT; CDR2 reads FYEKMQ (reference sequence). Trimming at V came to 3 bases and at J to 5 bases, leaving 9 bases not matched to a gene. The CDR3 DNA sequence: TGTGCCAGCAGCTTCGGCTGGGACAGGGAGGGAGATACGCAGTATTTT. Protein: CASSFGWDREGDTQYF.

The chain couples TRBV19 to TRBJ2-5, with D perhaps TRBD2 (5 bases). Germline V CDR1 and CDR2: LNHDA, SQIVND (reference sequence). Trimming left V 4 bases short and J 1 base short, with 16 bases between. The CDR3 length is 16 residues. The CDR3 protein is CASSTGLNRLQETQYF. CDR3 in DNA: TGTGCCAGTAGTACCGGACTCAACCGGCTCCAAGAGACCCAGTACTTC.

The J gene is TRBJ2-7, the V gene TRBV12-3 or TRBV12-4, with 7 bases aligning to TRBD1. V lost 5 bases and J lost 6; bases outside the gene matches: 1. The CDR3 runs to 11 residues. In DNA form, the CDR3 reads TGTGCCAGCAGTGACAGGGCCGAGCAGTACTTC. Its translation is CASSDRAEQYF.

To note about this clone: At the DNA level, this CDR3 is encoded by other sequences in the same sample as well. The rearrangement uses TRBV9 and TRBJ2-7, with TRBD2 identical over 9 bases. The V segment lost 0 bases and the J segment 3 bases; nucleotides outside the gene matches: 1. The CDR3 has 14 amino acids. In germline, CDR1 is SGDLS, CDR2 YYNGEE. CDR3 amino acids: CASSVGRGGYEQYF. The CDR3, as DNA: TGTGCCAGCAGCGTAGGGCGGGGGGGCTACGAGCAGTACTTC.

This chain connects TRBV5-1 to TRBJ1-2, with TRBD1 matching 7 bases. Germline V gene data show CDR1 as SGHRS and CDR2 as YFSETQ. This CDR3 is 16 amino acids long. V shed 4 bases, J shed 4 bases, and the junction held 13 bases outside the gene matches. CDR3: CASSRTGSGQLYGYTF. The CDR3 nucleotides are TGCGCCAGCAGCCGGACAGGCTCCGGACAACTCTATGGCTACACCTTC.

The CDR3 region is CASSQDRGLYNEQFF. The CDR3 nucleotides read TGTGCCAGCAGCCAAGATCGGGGACTGTACAATGAGCAGTTCTTC. J is TRBJ2-1 and V is TRBV3-1 (or the pseudogene TRBV3-2), with D maybe TRBD2 (6 bases). CDR1 is LGHDT and CDR2 is YNNKEL in the germline V gene (reference sequence). This CDR3 region has 15 residues. The V and J ends lost 0 bases and 4 bases respectively, with 10 bases between them.

The gene calls are TRBV10-3 and TRBJ1-6; weak D call: TRBD1 (5 bases). The CDR3 runs to 17 residues. The ends were cut back, 0 bases at V and 0 bases at J, with 9 bases in the middle. Germline V lookup: CDR1 ENHRY, CDR2 SYGVKD. The CDR3 DNA reads TGTGCCATCAGTGAGTCCAGACAGAGCTCCTATAATTCACCCCTCCACTTT. Translating it yields CAISESRQSSYNSPLHF.

The chain links TRBV6-2 or TRBV6-3 to TRBJ1-5, with 7 nucleotides matching TRBD1. CDR1 is MNHEY, CDR2 SVGEGT, per germline. Trimming took 5 bases from V and 9 from J; bases not matched to a gene: 7. This CDR3 is built from 13 residues. The CDR3: CASSLRGRLPQHF. Here the CDR3 DNA reads TGTGCCAGCAGTCTGAGGGGGCGTCTGCCCCAGCATTTT.

J is TRBJ2-5 and V is TRBV12-3 or TRBV12-4; maybe TRBD1 (5 bases). Trimming pared 6 bases from V and 5 bases from J, leaving 13 bases between. This CDR3 contains 13 residues. CDR3 DNA: TGTGCCAGCAGGCAGGGCTTGGGGGAGACCCAGTACTTC. Translating gives CASRQGLGETQYF.

This clone was found once. The chain employs TRBV4-3 and TRBJ1-6; a possible D gene is TRBD1 (5 bases). The CDR3 length is 15 residues. CDR1 and CDR2 from the germline V gene are LGHNA and YSLEER. Trimming cost V 0 bases and J 14 bases, with 17 bases left between them. The CDR3 region is CASSQDIAAGVALHF. CDR3 nucleotide sequence: TGCGCCAGCAGCCAAGATATTGCGGCGGGGGTAGCCCTCCACTTT.

This chain connects TRBV9 to TRBJ2-7; 7 nucleotides agree with TRBD1. J gave up 1 base and V 0 bases, and 10 bases lay outside the gene matches. Germline V gives CDR1 SGDLS, CDR2 YYNGEE. The length of the CDR3 is 17 residues. CDR3 sequence: CASSVAPVGTASYEQYF. DNA of the CDR3: TGTGCCAGCAGCGTAGCCCCGGTGGGGACAGCTTCCTACGAGCAGTACTTC.